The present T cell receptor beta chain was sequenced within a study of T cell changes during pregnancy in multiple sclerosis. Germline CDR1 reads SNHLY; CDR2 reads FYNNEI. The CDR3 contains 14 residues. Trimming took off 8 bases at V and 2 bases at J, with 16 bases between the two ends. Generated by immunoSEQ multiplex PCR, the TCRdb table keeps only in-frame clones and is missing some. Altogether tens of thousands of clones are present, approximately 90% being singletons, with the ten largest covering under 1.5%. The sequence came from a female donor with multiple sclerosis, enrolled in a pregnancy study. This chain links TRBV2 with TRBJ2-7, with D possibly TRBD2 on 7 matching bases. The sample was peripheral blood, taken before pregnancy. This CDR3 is CASGRGGGAYEQYF. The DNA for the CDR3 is TGTGCCAGCGGAAGAGGGGGAGGGGCCTACGAGCAGTACTTC.